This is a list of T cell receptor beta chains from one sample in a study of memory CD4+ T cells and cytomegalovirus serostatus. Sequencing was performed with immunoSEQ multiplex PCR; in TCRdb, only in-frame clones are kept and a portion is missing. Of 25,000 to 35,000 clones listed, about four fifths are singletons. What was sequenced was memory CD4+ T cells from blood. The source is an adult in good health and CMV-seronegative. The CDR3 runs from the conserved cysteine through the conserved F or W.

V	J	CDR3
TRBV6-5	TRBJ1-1	CASSPTGGGAFF
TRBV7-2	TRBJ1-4	CASSPPRRGATNEKLFF
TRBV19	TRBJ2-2	CASSIVLAGGVNTGELFF
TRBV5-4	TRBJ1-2	CASSTGTVWGYTF
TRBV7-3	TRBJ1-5	CASSLGTGTVVSNQPQHF
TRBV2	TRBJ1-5	CASRDSNQPQHF
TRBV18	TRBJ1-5	CASSRDFNSNQPQHF
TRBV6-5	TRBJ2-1	CASSSRGASSYNEQFF
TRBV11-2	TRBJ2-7	CASSSRTVNEQYF
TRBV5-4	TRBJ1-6	CASSLDSTTPLHF
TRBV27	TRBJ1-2	CASRTTGTVYHGYTF
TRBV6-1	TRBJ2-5	CASSDTGADQETQYF
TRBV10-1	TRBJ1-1	CASSADGAPNTEAFF
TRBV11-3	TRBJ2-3	CASSPGTSGGQDTQYF
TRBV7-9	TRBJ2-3	CASSLRDSTDTQYF
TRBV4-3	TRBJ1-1	CASSQGRQGAISFF
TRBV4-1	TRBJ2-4	CASSQEASGISLAKNIQYF
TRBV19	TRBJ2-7	CASRGRRYEQYF
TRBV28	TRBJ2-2	CASSFNRGHTGELFF
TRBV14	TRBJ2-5	CASSAGSAQYF
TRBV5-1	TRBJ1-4	CASSQDPANEKLFF
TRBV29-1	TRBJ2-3	CSVERTGGRSDTQYF
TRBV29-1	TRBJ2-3	CSVDGSTDTQYF
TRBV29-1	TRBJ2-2	CSVLSRDRGLSTGELFF
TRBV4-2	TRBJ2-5	CASSTQLGETQYF
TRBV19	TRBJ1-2	CASSTRQATANYGYTF
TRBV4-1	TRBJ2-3	CASSQVSSGGEDTQYF
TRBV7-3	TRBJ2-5	CASSSTAGVEETQYF
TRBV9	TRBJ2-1	CASSFERGASYNEQFF
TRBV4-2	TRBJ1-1	CASSQDWASVDTEAFF
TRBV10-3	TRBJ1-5	CAIGAGYSNQPQHF
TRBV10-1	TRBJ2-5	CASSPGGPETQYF
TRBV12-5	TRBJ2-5	CASGPGQGAKTQYF
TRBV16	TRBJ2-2	CASSPREGLATGELFF
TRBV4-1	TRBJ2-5	CASSQTIRETQYF
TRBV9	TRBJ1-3	CASSVAGTRGNTIYF
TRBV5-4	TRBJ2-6	CASSLKLLSGANVLTF
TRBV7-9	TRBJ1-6	CASSFRGDNSPLHF
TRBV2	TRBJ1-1	CASSEIGNTEAFF
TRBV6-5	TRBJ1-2	CASSYGNYGYTF
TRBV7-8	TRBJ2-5	CASSLDRLADQYF
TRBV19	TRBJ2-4	CASSTGLAGALAKNIQYF
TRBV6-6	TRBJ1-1	CASSYPGQMNTEAFF
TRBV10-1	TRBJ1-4	CASSVGTGDEKLFF
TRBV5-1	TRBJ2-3	CASSLTGTVEDTQYF
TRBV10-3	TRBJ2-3	CAISERGRLDDTQYF
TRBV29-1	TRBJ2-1	CSVEGGVEAYNEQFF